This T cell receptor (beta chain) was sequenced during a study of blood T cell repertoires in COVID-19. Clones were sequenced by immunoSEQ multiplex PCR, and TCRdb holds only the in-frame ones, with some missing. Of fewer than 300,000 clones listed, 85% are singletons. The CDR3 runs 13 residues. The germline CDR1 and CDR2 sequences are SGHTA and FQGTGA. V was trimmed by 6 bases and J by 3 bases, leaving 8 bases between them. This clonotype originated in a woman between 45 and 60 years old who had recovered from COVID-19. The sample taken for sequencing was PBMCs or T cells enriched from blood (not recorded which). V is TRBV7-3 and J is TRBJ2-2; D unclear. The CDR3 sequence is CASSYSHTGELFF. The CDR3 nucleotides read TGTGCCAGCAGTTATAGTCACACCGGGGAGCTGTTTTTT.